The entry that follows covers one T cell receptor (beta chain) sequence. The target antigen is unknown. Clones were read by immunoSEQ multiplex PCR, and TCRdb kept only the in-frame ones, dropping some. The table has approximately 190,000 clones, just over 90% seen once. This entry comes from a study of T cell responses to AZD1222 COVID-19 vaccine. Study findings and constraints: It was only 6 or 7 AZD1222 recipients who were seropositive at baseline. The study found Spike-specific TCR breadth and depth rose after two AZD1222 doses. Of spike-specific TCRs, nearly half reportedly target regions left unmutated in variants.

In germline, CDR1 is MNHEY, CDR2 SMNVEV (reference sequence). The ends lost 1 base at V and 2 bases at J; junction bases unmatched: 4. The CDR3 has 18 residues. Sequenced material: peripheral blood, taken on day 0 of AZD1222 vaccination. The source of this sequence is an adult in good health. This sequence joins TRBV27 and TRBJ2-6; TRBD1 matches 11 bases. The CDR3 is CASSLFGQGAAGANVLTF. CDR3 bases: TGTGCCAGCAGTTTATTTGGACAGGGGGCGGCTGGGGCCAACGTCCTGACTTTC.